This TCR beta chain comes out of a study of CD8 T cells in Susac syndrome. General study points: Individuals included in the TCR sequencing and HLA analysis were acknowledged by the study to be relatively few in number.

From blood CD8+ and CD4+ T cells, the TCR beta chain was sequenced. Healthy donors constituted the controls, which were matched for age and sex. The CDR3 extends over 12 amino acids. Trimming shortened V by 4 bases and J by 4 bases, and 11 bases separated the two germline ends. The V gene's germline CDR1 is SQVTM and CDR2 ANQGSEA. It was with random hexamers that about 0.45 to 1 ug RNA was reverse transcribed. Amplification of the TCR beta CDR3 was carried out by immunoSEQ multiplex PCR, which spanned a total of 54 Vbeta and 13 Jbeta segments. TCRdb reprocessed the immunoSEQ multiplex PCR reads via MiXCR and lists one record per CDR3 protein. Of 180,000 or so distinct CDR3 sequences listed, more than 90% were seen once; the top ten hold about 0.13%. As regards this clonotype: The antigen remains undetermined.

Sequences were obtained from CD4+ T cells from PBMCs. The chain couples TRBV29-1 to TRBJ2-7, with D hard to call. The origin of this receptor is a human donor in good health. This CDR3 reads CSVVLSGYEQYF. In nucleotides, the CDR3 is TGCAGCGTTGTGTTGTCTGGATACGAGCAGTACTTC.